This T cell receptor beta chain derives from a study of CD8 T cells in Susac syndrome. To note about this clonotype: Antigen unknown.

RNA was extracted with the RNeasy kit, and a quantity of roughly 0.45 to 1 ug was reverse transcribed using random hexamers. An immunoSEQ multiplex PCR generated amplified TCR beta CDR3 products spanning 54 Vbeta and 13 Jbeta. A single record per CDR3 protein comes from TCRdb applying MiXCR to the immunoSEQ multiplex PCR reads. The table lists about 200,000 distinct CDR3 sequences, about 94% of them singletons. Points from the study as a whole: The relatively small number of individuals in the TCR sequencing and HLA analysis was acknowledged by the study.

Germline V gives CDR1 MNHEY, CDR2 SVGAGI. This CDR3 has 14 residues. V was clipped by 3 bases and J by 1 base; unmatched bases: 1. The multiple sclerosis controls, all treatment-naive patients, had relapsing-remitting disease that was stable or active. Negative isolation yielded CD4+ and CD8+ T cells, and FACS enriched TEMRA cells. This chain uses TRBV6-5 with TRBJ1-1, with 8 bases lining up with TRBD1. The sample was CD8+ T cells from PBMCs. This TCR came from a human donor with multiple sclerosis. CDR3 in amino acids: CASSYGTGNTEAFF. In nucleotides, the CDR3 is TGTGCCAGCAGTTATGGGACAGGGAACACTGAAGCTTTCTTT.